This passage covers 10 T cell receptor beta chains from one sample sequenced in a study of T cells in Graves' hyperthyroidism and ophthalmopathy. TCR beta CDR3 regions were amplified from RNA. HTBI primers were the set used in a first-round RT-PCR of the TCR CDR3. TCRdb re-derived calls from the multiplex PCR reads in MiXCR, one entry per CDR3 protein. The sample has nearly 750,000 distinct CDR3 sequences, roughly a third seen once. The source material was blood. The receptors here all came from a woman aged 40 to 50 with Graves' hyperthyroidism.

The rearrangement uses TRBV7-2 and TRBJ1-5, with D uncertain. The CDR3 is 16 amino acids. Deletions cut 2 bases from V and 7 bases from J, with 18 bases between. The V gene's germline CDR1 is SGHTA and CDR2 FQGNSA. In DNA, the CDR3 is TGTGCCAGCAGCTTAAGGGCTATGGGCTCTGGGCAGCCCCAGCATTTT. Translation gives CASSLRAMGSGQPQHF.

This clonotype was observed a handful of times. A much larger clone is a single base away; this may be a read error. This chain joins TRBV15 and TRBJ1-3; TRBD1 is a possible D gene (6 bases). The germline V gene encodes CDR1 LNHNV and CDR2 YYDKDF (reference sequence). This CDR3 comprises 15 residues. CDR3 residues: CATGRDRGFMNTIYF. The CDR3 DNA is TGTGCCACCGGCAGAGATAGGGGGTTCATGAACACCATATATTTT.

Only a few counts were recorded for this clonotype. The chain is built from TRBV5-6 and TRBJ1-1, with D possibly being TRBD1 (6 bases). Deletions cut 1 base from V and 2 bases from J, with 18 bases between. Looked up from germline, CDR1 is SGHDT and CDR2 is YYEEEE. The CDR3 consists of 17 residues. CDR3 nucleotides: TGTGCCAGCAGCTTGAGGCTCGGACAGTCCGGAAACACTGAAGCTTTCTTT. Translated: CASSLRLGQSGNTEAFF.

This clonotype was found many times. The chain is built from TRBV6-5 and TRBJ1-6; TRBD1 agrees at 7 bases. Losses at the gene ends were 0 bases for V and 7 bases for J; bases not matched to a gene: 6. This CDR3 region has 16 residues. Germline-derived CDR1 and CDR2 are MNHEY and SVGAGI. CDR3 DNA sequence: TGTGCCAGCAGTTACTCGACAGGGAACCCCAATTCACCCCTCCACTTT. Residues: CASSYSTGNPNSPLHF.

V and J are TRBV6-2 or TRBV6-3 and TRBJ1-2; 9 nucleotides match TRBD1. This CDR3 has 16 amino acids. J gave up 0 bases and V 6 bases, and 8 bases lay outside the gene matches. Germline CDR1 reads MNHEY; CDR2 reads SVGEGT. DNA for the CDR3: TGTGCCAGCAGCGCCCTGGGACAGGGCGCTAACTATGGCTACACCTTC. Translation gives CASSALGQGANYGYTF.

This clonotype was counted only a few times. The DNA for the CDR3 is TGTGCCAGCAGCTCCCGGGCCAGGGGCACTGAAGCTTTCTTT. Its protein is CASSSRARGTEAFF. The rearrangement uses TRBV5-8 and TRBJ1-1; tentative D call: TRBD1 (6 bases). In germline, CDR1 is SGHTS, CDR2 YDEGEE. The CDR3 extends over 14 amino acids. Trimming took 3 bases from V and 4 from J, leaving 13 bases between them.

The J gene is TRBJ2-2, the V gene TRBV7-6; tentative D call: TRBD1 (7 bases). The CDR3 has 15 amino acids. The germline V and J ends were trimmed by 5 bases and 9 bases, with 19 bases remaining between them. Looked up from germline, CDR1 is SGHVS and CDR2 is FNYEAQ. CDR3 in amino acids: CASSTRQGGLRELFF. CDR3 nucleotides: TGTGCCAGCAGCACGCGACAGGGAGGTTTGAGGGAGCTGTTTTTT.

The chain joins TRBV2 to TRBJ2-2; D remains unclear. The CDR3 extends over 16 amino acids. V was pared by 5 bases and J by 0 bases, with 13 bases between. Germline CDR1 is SNHLY and CDR2 is FYNNEI. CDR3 coding DNA: TGTGCCAGCAGTTCTTTCCTCCAGACGAACACCGGGGAGCTGTTTTTT. This sequence encodes CASSSFLQTNTGELFF.

This clonotype has ten or more counts. This sequence may be a read error, since a much larger clone differs from it by one base. The chain couples TRBV7-2 to TRBJ2-5; tentatively, D is TRBD1 or TRBD2 (7 bases each). The V gene lost 5 bases and the J gene lost 5 bases, with 15 bases spanning the gap. The CDR3 has 14 residues. The V gene's germline CDR1 is SGHTA and CDR2 FQGNSA. The CDR3 here is CASSVWEGAETQYF. The CDR3 nucleotides are TGTGCCAGCAGCGTGTGGGAGGGGGCTGAGACCCAGTACTTC.

This clonotype was found a few times. The chain uses TRBV29-1 and TRBJ1-1; D is undetermined. Germline V gives CDR1 SQVTM, CDR2 ANQGSEA. This CDR3 has 14 amino acids. Trimming shortened V by 4 bases and J by 2 bases, and 14 bases separated the two germline ends. This chain's CDR3 is CSVGRTGVNTEAFF. CDR3 sequence (DNA): TGCAGCGTTGGTCGAACCGGGGTAAACACTGAAGCTTTCTTT.